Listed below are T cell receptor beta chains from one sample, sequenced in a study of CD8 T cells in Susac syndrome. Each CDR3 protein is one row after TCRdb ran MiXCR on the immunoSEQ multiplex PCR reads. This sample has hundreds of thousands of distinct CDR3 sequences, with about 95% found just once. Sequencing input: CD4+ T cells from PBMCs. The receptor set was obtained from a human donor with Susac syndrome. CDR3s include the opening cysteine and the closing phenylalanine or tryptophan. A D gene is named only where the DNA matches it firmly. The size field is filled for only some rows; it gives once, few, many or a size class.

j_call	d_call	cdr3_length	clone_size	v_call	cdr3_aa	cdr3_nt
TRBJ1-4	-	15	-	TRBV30	CAWSKLRLPNEKLFF	TGTGCCTGGAGTAAACTTCGGCTGCCTAATGAAAAACTGTTTTTT
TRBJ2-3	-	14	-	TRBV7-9	CASSFSGSSDTQYF	TGTGCCAGCAGCTTTTCGGGTAGTTCAGATACGCAGTATTTT
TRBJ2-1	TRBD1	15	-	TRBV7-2	CASRYRGFSYNEQFF	TGTGCCAGCAGATACAGGGGGTTCTCCTACAATGAGCAGTTCTTC
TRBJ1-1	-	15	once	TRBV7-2	CASSLALRPGDEAFF	TGTGCCAGCAGCTTAGCGCTAAGACCAGGGGATGAAGCTTTCTTT
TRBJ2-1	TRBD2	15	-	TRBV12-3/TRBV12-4	CASSLGRGINHEQFF	TGTGCCAGCAGTTTAGGGCGGGGGATCAACCATGAGCAGTTCTTC
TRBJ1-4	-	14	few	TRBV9	CASSVGTGREKLFF	TGTGCCAGCAGCGTCGGCACAGGGCGGGAAAAACTGTTTTTT
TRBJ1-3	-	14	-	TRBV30	CAWSIPGSGNTIYF	TGTGCCTGGAGTATCCCAGGCTCTGGAAACACCATATATTTT
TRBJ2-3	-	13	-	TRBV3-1	CASSPRPTDTQYF	TGTGCCAGCAGTCCCCGACCTACAGATACGCAGTATTTT
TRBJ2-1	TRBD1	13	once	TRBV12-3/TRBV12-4	CASRRQGPSEQFF	TGTGCCAGCAGACGACAGGGGCCATCCGAGCAGTTCTTC
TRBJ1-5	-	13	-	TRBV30	CAWSLPGDQPQHF	TGTGCCTGGAGTCTCCCAGGGGATCAGCCCCAGCATTTT
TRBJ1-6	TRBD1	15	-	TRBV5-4	CASSYGTGENSPLHF	TGTGCCAGCAGTTACGGGACAGGGGAGAATTCACCCCTCCACTTT